What follows is one T cell receptor beta chain and its context. This receptor's antigen is unknown. No per-base quality is available; no much larger clone lies one base away. The collaborating institutions used their own protocols to collect whole blood in K2EDTA tubes. For TCRbeta analysis, collaborators shipped samples as frozen whole blood, isolated PBMCs, or DNA extracted from either of those sample types. This sample stems from a study of blood T cell repertoires in COVID-19 (dated by TCRdb to about 2020). Regarding the research as a whole: Collaborator samples came from the United States, Italy and Spain and covered acute and convalescent phases of COVID-19. The prospective study material was composed of cDNA or gDNA derived from T cells, B-cell-depleted T cells, or PBMCs. Subjects who had been exposed to COVID-19, were actively infected with it, or had recovered from it provided the deeply sampled blood TCRbeta repertoires that made up the dataset. The samples were drawn from two sources: the first 160 participants of the ongoing ImmuneRACE study, and 1,200 or so subjects contributed by 6 global collaborators. A freely available public database, intended as a resource for researchers studying the immune response to SARS-CoV-2, is where the repertoires were released. The sample metadata nearly always contained a de-identified subject ID, COVID-19 status, age in years and sex. Where available, HLA class I and class II types were obtained from metadata supplied by the sample provider rather than from assay-based typing. Points the paper makes about the study in general: Clinical and demographic metadata were provided uncurated, with the amount varying by source and participant.

TCRbeta CDR3 regions were amplified from genomic DNA using the immunoSEQ Assay, a bias-controlled multiplex PCR. The original pipeline was this. Nucleated cell counts per sample were estimated from amplification of reference gene primers within the assay. Sequence reads were collapsed and filtered to measure the absolute abundance of every unique TCRbeta CDR3 rearrangement. For each sample, productive Simpson clonality was calculated as the square root of Simpson's diversity index over productive rearrangements. The table comes from immuneACCESS by way of TCRdb, which keeps in-frame sequences with V and J called. Part of the clones is missing from these tables; in studies checked, under half for an unresolved V gene and the rest for unknown reasons. V and J calls and clone size are those listed in that table; D and trimming were worked out from the DNA. The sample data list about 80,000 clones, and 70% to 80% of these were observed just once. The leading ten clones occupy 15% to 20% of the sample.

From the cysteine up to the phenylalanine, the CDR3 has a length of 13 residues. Here the CDR3 DNA is all that survives: 39 bases in frame from base 1. Ends trimmed: V by 6 bases, J by 13 bases; bases unmatched to a gene: 13. Here the chain combines TRBV12-3 or TRBV12-4 and TRBJ1-1; 8 junctional bases match TRBD1. Sequenced material: peripheral blood. This TCR derives from a man in his 70s with active or convalescent COVID-19. The DNA sequence follows: TGTGCCAGCAGCCGATTCGCCGACAGGGGAGTTTTCTTT. It is translated as CASSRFADRGVFF.